These 20 T cell receptor beta chains were sequenced from one sample in a study of blood T cell repertoires in COVID-19. TCRdb's table, derived via immunoSEQ multiplex PCR, lists solely in-frame clones and lacks some. The data contain 90,000 to 120,000 clones, roughly nine tenths of them singletons. The sample comprised peripheral blood. All receptors come from a human donor in a cohort sampled during active COVID-19.

This clone was found once. V and J are TRBV19 and TRBJ1-6; 10 positions match TRBD1. In germline, CDR1 is LNHDA, CDR2 SQIVND (reference sequence). Unmatched junction bases numbered 3, after V lost 3 bases and J lost 4 bases. The CDR3 spans 16 residues. CDR3 sequence reads: CASSIRDRGYNSPLHF. The CDR3 bases are TGTGCCAGTAGTATCCGGGACAGGGGTTATAATTCACCCCTCCACTTT.

This rearrangement joins TRBV7-8 to TRBJ2-5; possible D gene TRBD1, 6 bases. Germline lookup yields CDR1 SGHVS and CDR2 FQNEAQ. V lost 0 bases to trimming and J lost 1 base, with 6 bases between them. The CDR3 totals 14 residues. The CDR3 loop reads CASSLADSQETQYF. CDR3 bases: TGTGCCAGCAGCTTAGCGGACAGCCAAGAGACCCAGTACTTC.

This clone was detected only a few times. The chain has TRBV9 and TRBJ1-2; 10 nucleotides align to TRBD1. CDR3 length equals 13 residues. Trimming took 3 bases from V and 8 from J; bases not matched to a gene: 4. CDR1 is SGDLS and CDR2 is YYNGEE in the germline V gene. This CDR3 is CASSGQGAQGYTF. Here the CDR3 DNA reads TGTGCCAGCAGCGGACAGGGGGCGCAGGGCTACACCTTC.

CDR3 in amino acids: CATGEGQGSTGNTIYF. DNA for the CDR3: TGTGCCACAGGAGAGGGACAGGGTAGTACTGGAAACACCATATATTTT. This chain links TRBV5-5 with TRBJ1-3; 9 nucleotides agree with TRBD1. V was pared by 9 bases and J by 2 bases, with 12 bases of the junction left unmatched. The CDR3 sequence is 16 residues long. CDR1 SGHKS and CDR2 YYEKEE come from the germline V gene (reference sequence).

The chain links TRBV6-5 to TRBJ1-1; 8 bases line up with TRBD1. Trimming removed 6 bases from V and 7 bases from J; junction bases left unmatched: 4. CDR3 length equals 12 residues. Germline V gene sequence: CDR1 MNHEY, CDR2 SVGAGI. The CDR3 sequence is CASSRQGSEAFF. CDR3 in DNA: TGTGCCAGCAGCAGACAGGGGAGTGAAGCTTTCTTT.

The rearrangement joins TRBV4-3 to TRBJ2-1; D is perhaps TRBD2 (5 bases). V gave up 4 bases and J gave up 2 bases, with 15 bases separating them. Germline V CDR1 and CDR2: LGHNA, YSLEER. CDR3 size: 16 residues. The CDR3 region is CASSLSWRNTYNEQFF. The CDR3 bases are TGCGCCAGCAGCCTCAGTTGGAGGAACACCTACAATGAGCAGTTCTTC.

The chain carries TRBV6-1 and TRBJ2-7; TRBD1 agrees at 9 bases. V was pared by 2 bases and J by 3 bases, with 5 bases of the junction left unmatched. Germline-derived CDR1 and CDR2 are MNHNS and SASEGT. This CDR3 region has 15 residues. The CDR3 loop reads CASSEFSTGGYEQYF. In DNA form, the CDR3 reads TGTGCCAGCAGTGAATTCTCGACAGGGGGCTACGAGCAGTACTTC.

The genes are TRBV10-3 and TRBJ2-7; no clear D. The germline CDR1 and CDR2 sequences are ENHRY and SYGVKD. The ends were cut back, 2 bases at V and 3 bases at J, with 11 bases in the middle. The CDR3 runs to 14 residues. As DNA, the CDR3 is TGTGCCATCAGTGAGCCCAGTAATATCTACGAGCAGTACTTC. This encodes CAISEPSNIYEQYF.

The V gene is TRBV6-2 or TRBV6-3, the J gene TRBJ2-7; a possible D gene is TRBD1 (5 bases). CDR3 length equals 13 residues. V lost 4 bases and J 6 bases, leaving 13 bases between the germline ends. Germline V CDR1 and CDR2: MNHEY, SVGEGT. The CDR3 DNA is TGTGCCAGCAGTTGGGGCGACAGTTTCGAGCAGTACTTC. Its translation: CASSWGDSFEQYF.

The V call is TRBV5-1, the J call TRBJ2-3; a weak D match, TRBD2 (6 bases). CDR1 is SGHRS, CDR2 YFSETQ, per germline. The CDR3 contains 16 residues. Trimming shortened V by 1 base and J by 4 bases, and 16 bases separated the two germline ends. In DNA form, the CDR3 reads TGCGCCAGCAGCTTGTACGGGCGGGGTATAGCAGATACGCAGTATTTT. Translated: CASSLYGRGIADTQYF.

J is TRBJ2-3 and V is TRBV6-2 or TRBV6-3, with a possible D match to TRBD1 (6 bases). This CDR3 contains 16 residues. The V end was cut by 4 bases, the J end by 0 bases, with 14 bases between. Germline-derived CDR1 and CDR2 are MNHEY and SVGEGT. In nucleotides, the CDR3 is TGTGCCAGCAGTTTTAGCGTGGGGACAAGCACAGATACGCAGTATTTT. It is translated as CASSFSVGTSTDTQYF.

This chain uses TRBV25-1 with TRBJ1-4; no firm D call. V was cut by 2 bases and J by 8 bases, with 15 bases left in between. The CDR3 extends over 15 amino acids. Germline CDR1 and CDR2: MGHDK and SYGVNS. CDR3 DNA sequence: TGTGCCAGCAGTGAACTTTCAAGTGGTGAGGAAAAACTGTTTTTT. Residues: CASSELSSGEEKLFF.

The CDR3 coding sequence is TGTGCCAGCAGGGACTTCAGGGGCTATGGCTACACCTTC. Protein product: CASRDFRGYGYTF. The genes are TRBV6-5 and TRBJ1-2; D might be TRBD1 (6 bases). With 6 bases removed from V and 4 bases from J, the gap between germline ends came to 12 bases. In germline, CDR1 is MNHEY, CDR2 SVGAGI. The CDR3 has 13 residues.

The chain recombines TRBV7-9 with TRBJ2-1; tentative D call: TRBD1 (6 bases). V lost 2 bases and J lost 3, with 17 bases in between. Germline V CDR1 and CDR2: SEHNR, FQNEAQ (reference sequence). The CDR3 is 17 amino acids. The CDR3 DNA is TGTGCCAGCAGCTTAACGCTTAGAGGGGGTATCTACAATGAGCAGTTCTTC. Translated: CASSLTLRGGIYNEQFF.

The chain combines TRBV20-1 with TRBJ2-5, with 10 bases that match TRBD2. J gave up 5 bases and V 3 bases, and 9 bases lay outside the gene matches. The germline gives CDR1 DFQATT, CDR2 SNEGSKA (reference sequence). The CDR3 spans 15 residues. The CDR3 protein is CSASFASGSGETQYF. Here the CDR3 DNA reads TGCAGTGCTAGTTTTGCTAGCGGGAGCGGCGAGACCCAGTACTTC.

The chain employs TRBV19 and TRBJ2-7; D possibly corresponds to TRBD1 (5 bases). V was trimmed by 4 bases and J by 0 bases, leaving 10 bases between them. This CDR3 is built from 14 residues. Germline lookup yields CDR1 LNHDA and CDR2 SQIVND (reference sequence). The CDR3 loop is CASSTQGSSYEQYF. The CDR3 DNA reads as TGTGCCAGTAGTACTCAGGGATCCTCCTACGAGCAGTACTTC.

This chain connects TRBV19 to TRBJ1-4; D is undetermined. V was clipped by 3 bases and J by 8 bases, with 13 bases between them. The germline V gene has CDR1 LNHDA and CDR2 SQIVND (reference sequence). This CDR3 is 14 amino acids long. CDR3 residues: CASSIAHTEEKLFF. The DNA for the CDR3 is TGTGCCAGTAGTATCGCCCATACAGAGGAAAAACTGTTTTTT.

This clone was detected only a few times. The J gene is TRBJ2-1, the V gene TRBV6-2 or TRBV6-3; TRBD2 matches 8 bases. With 1 base clipped from V and 12 bases from J, the junction kept 11 bases outside the gene matches. Germline CDR1 and CDR2: MNHEY and SVGEGT. The CDR3 runs 15 residues. CDR3 sequence reads: CASSYLAGPAGGQFF. CDR3 DNA: TGTGCCAGCAGTTACTTAGCGGGGCCGGCTGGGGGGCAGTTCTTC.

This chain connects TRBV15 to TRBJ1-4; maybe TRBD1 (6 bases). The CDR3 is 15 residues long. Per germline, CDR1 LNHNV and CDR2 YYDKDF (reference sequence). Trimming took off 5 bases at V and 0 bases at J, with 10 bases between the two ends. In DNA, the CDR3 is TGTGCCACCAGCGAAAGGACAGCAACTAATGAAAAACTGTTTTTT. Translation gives CATSERTATNEKLFF.

This chain joins TRBV19 and TRBJ1-2, with D perhaps TRBD1 (6 bases). Germline assignment: CDR1 LNHDA and CDR2 SQIVND (reference sequence). Trimming cost V 6 bases and J 5 bases, with 13 bases left between them. The CDR3 is 13 residues long. This CDR3 is CASRKQGDYGYTF. The CDR3 bases are TGTGCCAGTAGAAAACAGGGAGATTATGGCTACACCTTC.